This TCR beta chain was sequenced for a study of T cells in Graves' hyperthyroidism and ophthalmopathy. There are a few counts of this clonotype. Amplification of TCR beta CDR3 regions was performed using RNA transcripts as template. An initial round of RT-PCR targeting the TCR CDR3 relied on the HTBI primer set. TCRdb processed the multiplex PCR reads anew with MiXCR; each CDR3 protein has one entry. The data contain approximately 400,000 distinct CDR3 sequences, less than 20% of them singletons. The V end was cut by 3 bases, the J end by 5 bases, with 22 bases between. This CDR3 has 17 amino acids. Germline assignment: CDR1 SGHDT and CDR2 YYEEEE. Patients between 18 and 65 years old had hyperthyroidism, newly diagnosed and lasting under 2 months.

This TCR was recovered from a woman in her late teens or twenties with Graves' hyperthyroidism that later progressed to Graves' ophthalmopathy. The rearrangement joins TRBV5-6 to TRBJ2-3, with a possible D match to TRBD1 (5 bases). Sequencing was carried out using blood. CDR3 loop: CASSWGPGDVQGDTQYF. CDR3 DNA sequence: TGTGCCAGCAGCTGGGGCCCGGGCGATGTTCAGGGAGATACGCAGTATTTT.